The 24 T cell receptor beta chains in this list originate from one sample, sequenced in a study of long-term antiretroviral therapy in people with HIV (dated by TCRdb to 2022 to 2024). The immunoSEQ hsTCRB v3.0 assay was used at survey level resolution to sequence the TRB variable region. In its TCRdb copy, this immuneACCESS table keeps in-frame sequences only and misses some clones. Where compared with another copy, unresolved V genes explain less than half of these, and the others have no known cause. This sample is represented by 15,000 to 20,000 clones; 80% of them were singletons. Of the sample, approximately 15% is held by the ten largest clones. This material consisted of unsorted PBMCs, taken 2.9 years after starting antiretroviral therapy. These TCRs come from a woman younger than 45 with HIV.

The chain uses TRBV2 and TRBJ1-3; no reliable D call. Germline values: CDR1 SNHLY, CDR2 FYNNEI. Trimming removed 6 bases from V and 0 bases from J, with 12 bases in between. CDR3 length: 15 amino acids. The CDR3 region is CASRSDGHSGNTIYF. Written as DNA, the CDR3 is TGTGCCAGCAGATCGGACGGCCACTCTGGAAACACCATATATTTT.

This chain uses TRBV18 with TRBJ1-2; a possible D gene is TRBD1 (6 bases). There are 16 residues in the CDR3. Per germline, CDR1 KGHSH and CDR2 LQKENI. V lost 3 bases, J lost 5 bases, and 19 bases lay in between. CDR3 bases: TGTGCCAGCTCACCGACCGCAGTCGGGGGCGAGTATGGCTACACCTTC. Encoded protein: CASSPTAVGGEYGYTF.

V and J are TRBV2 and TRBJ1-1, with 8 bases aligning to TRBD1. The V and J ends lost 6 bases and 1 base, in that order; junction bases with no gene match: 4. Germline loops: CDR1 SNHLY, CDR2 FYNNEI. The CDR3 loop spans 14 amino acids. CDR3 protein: CASRRDRPNTEAFF. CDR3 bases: TGTGCCAGCAGGCGGGACAGGCCGAACACTGAAGCTTTCTTT. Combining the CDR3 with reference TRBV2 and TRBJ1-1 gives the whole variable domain EPEVTQTPSHQVTQMGQEVILRCVPISNHLYFYWYRQILGQKVEFLVSFYNNEISEKSEIFDDQFSVERPDGSNFTLKIRSTKLEDSAMYFCASRRDRPNTEAFFGQGTRLTVV.

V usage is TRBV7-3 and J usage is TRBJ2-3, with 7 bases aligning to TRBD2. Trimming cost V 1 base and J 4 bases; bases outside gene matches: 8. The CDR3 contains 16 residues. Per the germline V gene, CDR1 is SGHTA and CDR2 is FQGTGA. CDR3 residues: CASSLRAGTNPDTQYF. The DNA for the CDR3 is TGTGCCAGCAGCTTAAGGGCGGGGACTAATCCAGATACGCAGTATTTT. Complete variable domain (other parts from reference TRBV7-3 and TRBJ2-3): GAGVSQTPSNKVTEKGKYVELRCDPISGHTALYWYRQSLGQGPEFLIYFQGTGAADDSGLPNDRFFAVRPEGSVSTLKIQRTERGDSAVYLCASSLRAGTNPDTQYFGPGTRLTVL.

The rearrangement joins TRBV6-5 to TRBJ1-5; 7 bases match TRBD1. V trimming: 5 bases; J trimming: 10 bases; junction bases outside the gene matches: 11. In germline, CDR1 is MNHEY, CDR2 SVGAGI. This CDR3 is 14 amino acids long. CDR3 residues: CASSRDYRGGPQHF. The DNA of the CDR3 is TGTGCCAGCAGTAGAGACTACAGGGGCGGACCCCAGCATTTT.

CDR3 sequence reads: CASSIEGLRGYNEQFF. The DNA for the CDR3 is TGTGCCAGTAGTATAGAGGGCCTGAGGGGGTACAATGAGCAGTTCTTC. The chain couples TRBV19 to TRBJ2-1; tentative D call: TRBD1 (6 bases). In germline, CDR1 is LNHDA, CDR2 SQIVND (reference sequence). Trimming took off 0 bases at V and 4 bases at J, with 13 bases between the two ends. The CDR3 totals 16 residues.

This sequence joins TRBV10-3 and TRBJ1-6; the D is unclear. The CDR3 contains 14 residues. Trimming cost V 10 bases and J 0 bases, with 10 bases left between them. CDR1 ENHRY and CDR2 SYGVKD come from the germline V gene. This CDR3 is CATATGSYNSPLHF. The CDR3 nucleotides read TGTGCCACCGCTACGGGCTCCTATAATTCACCCCTCCACTTT.

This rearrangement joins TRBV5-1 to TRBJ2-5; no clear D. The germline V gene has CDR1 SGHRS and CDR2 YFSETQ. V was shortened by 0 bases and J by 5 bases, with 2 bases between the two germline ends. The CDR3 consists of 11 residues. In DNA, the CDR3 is TGCGCCAGCAGCTTGGCCGAGACCCAGTACTTC. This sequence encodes CASSLAETQYF.

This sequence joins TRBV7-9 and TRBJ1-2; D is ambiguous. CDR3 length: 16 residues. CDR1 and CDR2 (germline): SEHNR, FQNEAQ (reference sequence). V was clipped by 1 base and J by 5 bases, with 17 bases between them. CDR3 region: CASSLVRPTSTYGYTF. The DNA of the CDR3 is TGTGCCAGCAGCTTAGTGAGACCCACCAGCACATATGGCTACACCTTC.

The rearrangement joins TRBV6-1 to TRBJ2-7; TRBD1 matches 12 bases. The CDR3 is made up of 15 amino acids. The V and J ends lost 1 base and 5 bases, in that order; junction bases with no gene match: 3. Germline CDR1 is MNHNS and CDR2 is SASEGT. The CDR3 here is CASSEVGTGGNEQYV. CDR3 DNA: TGTGCCAGCAGTGAAGTAGGGACAGGGGGCAACGAGCAGTACGTC.

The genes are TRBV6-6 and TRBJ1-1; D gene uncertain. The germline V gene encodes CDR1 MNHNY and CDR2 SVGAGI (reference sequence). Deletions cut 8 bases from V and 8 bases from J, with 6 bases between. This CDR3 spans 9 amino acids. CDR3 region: CASHKEAFF. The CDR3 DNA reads TGTGCCAGCCACAAGGAAGCTTTCTTT.

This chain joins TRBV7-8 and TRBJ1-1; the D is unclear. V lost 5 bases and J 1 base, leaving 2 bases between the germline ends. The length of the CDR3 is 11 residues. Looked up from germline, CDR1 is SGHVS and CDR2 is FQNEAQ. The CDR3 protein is CASSANTEAFF. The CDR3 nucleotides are TGTGCCAGCAGCGCGAACACTGAAGCTTTCTTT.

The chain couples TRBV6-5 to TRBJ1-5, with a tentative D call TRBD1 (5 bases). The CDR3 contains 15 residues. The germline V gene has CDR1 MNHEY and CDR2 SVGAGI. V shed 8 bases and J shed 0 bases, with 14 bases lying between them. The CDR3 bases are TGTGCCAGCCGACAGAACTTTAATAGCAATCAGCCCCAGCATTTT. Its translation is CASRQNFNSNQPQHF.

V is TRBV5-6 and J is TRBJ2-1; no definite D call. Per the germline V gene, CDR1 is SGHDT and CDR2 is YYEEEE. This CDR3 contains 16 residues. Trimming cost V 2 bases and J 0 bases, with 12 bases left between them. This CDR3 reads CASSFGRTSSYNEQFF. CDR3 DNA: TGTGCCAGCAGCTTCGGACGGACCAGCTCCTACAATGAGCAGTTCTTC. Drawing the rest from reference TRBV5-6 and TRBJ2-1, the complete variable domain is DAGVTQSPTHLIKTRGQQVTLRCSPKSGHDTVSWYQQALGQGPQFIFQYYEEEERQRGNFPDRFSGHQFPNYSSELNVNALLLGDSALYLCASSFGRTSSYNEQFFGPGTRLTVL.

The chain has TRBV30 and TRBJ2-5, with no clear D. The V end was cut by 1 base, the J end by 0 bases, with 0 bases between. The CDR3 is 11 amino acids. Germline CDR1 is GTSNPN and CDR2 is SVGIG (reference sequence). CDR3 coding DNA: TGTGCCTGGAGTGACCAAGAGACCCAGTACTTC. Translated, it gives CAWSDQETQYF. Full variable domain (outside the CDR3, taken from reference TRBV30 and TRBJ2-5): SQTIHQWPATLVQPVGSPLSLECTVEGTSNPNLYWYRQAAGRGLQLLFYSVGIGQISSEVPQNLSASRPQDRQFILSSKKLLLSDSGFYLCAWSDQETQYFGPGTRLLVL.

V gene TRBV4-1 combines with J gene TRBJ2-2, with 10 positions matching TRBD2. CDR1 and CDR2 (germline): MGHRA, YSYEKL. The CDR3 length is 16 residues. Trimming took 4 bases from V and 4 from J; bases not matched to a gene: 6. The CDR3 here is CASSLTSGGATGELFF. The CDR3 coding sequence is TGCGCCAGCAGCCTAACCAGCGGGGGGGCCACCGGGGAGCTGTTTTTT.

The CDR3 DNA reads TGTGCCAGCAGTTGGAGTCCCGGGACTGAAGCTTTCTTT. Protein product: CASSWSPGTEAFF. The chain uses TRBV27 and TRBJ1-1; D is unresolved. This CDR3 contains 13 residues. Germline CDR1 and CDR2: MNHEY and SMNVEV (reference sequence). V lost 4 bases, J lost 5 bases, and 11 bases lay in between.

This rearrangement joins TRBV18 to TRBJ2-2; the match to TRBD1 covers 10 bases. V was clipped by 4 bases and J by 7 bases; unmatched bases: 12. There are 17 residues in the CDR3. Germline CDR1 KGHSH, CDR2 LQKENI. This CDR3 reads CASSHYHMGQGNGELFF. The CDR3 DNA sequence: TGTGCCAGCTCACACTACCACATGGGACAGGGGAACGGGGAGCTGTTTTTT.

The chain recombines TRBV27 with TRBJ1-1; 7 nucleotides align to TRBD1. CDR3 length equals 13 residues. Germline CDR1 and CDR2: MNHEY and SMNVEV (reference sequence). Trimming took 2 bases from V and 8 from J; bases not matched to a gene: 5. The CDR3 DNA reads TGTGCCAGCAGTTTAAACAGGGGTCTCGAAGCTTTCTTT. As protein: CASSLNRGLEAFF.

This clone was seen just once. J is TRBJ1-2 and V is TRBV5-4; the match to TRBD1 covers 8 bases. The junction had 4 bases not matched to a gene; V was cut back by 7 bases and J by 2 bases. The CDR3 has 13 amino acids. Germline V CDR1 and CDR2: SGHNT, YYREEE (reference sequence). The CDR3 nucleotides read TGTGCCAGCGGACAGGGCGAAAACTATGGCTACACCTTC. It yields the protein CASGQGENYGYTF. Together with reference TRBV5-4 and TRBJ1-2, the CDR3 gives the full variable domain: ETGVTQSPTHLIKTRGQQVTLRCSSQSGHNTVSWYQQALGQGPQFIFQYYREEENGRGNFPPRFSGLQFPNYSSELNVNALELDDSALYLCASGQGENYGYTFGSGTRLTVV.

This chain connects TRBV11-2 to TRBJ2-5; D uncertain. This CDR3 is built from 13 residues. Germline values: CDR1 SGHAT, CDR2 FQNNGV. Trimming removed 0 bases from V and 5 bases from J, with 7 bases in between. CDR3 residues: CASSLDFLETQYF. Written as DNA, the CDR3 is TGTGCCAGCAGCTTAGATTTTCTGGAGACCCAGTACTTC.

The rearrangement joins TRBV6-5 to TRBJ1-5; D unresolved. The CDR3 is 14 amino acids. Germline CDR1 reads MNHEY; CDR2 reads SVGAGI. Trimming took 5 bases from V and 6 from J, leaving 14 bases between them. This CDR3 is CASSEKQFAQPQHF. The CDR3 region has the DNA TGTGCCAGCAGTGAGAAGCAATTCGCTCAGCCCCAGCATTTT.

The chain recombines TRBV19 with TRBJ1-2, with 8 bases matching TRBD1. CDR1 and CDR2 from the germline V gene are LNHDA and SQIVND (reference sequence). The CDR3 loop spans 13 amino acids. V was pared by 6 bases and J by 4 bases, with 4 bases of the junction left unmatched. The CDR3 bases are TGTGCCAGTAGCTTCGGACAGGGCTATGGCTACACCTTC. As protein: CASSFGQGYGYTF. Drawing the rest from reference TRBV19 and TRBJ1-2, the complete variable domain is DGGITQSPKYLFRKEGQNVTLSCEQNLNHDAMYWYRQDPGQGLRLIYYSQIVNDFQKGDIAEGYSVSREKKESFPLTVTSAQKNPTAFYLCASSFGQGYGYTFGSGTRLTVV.

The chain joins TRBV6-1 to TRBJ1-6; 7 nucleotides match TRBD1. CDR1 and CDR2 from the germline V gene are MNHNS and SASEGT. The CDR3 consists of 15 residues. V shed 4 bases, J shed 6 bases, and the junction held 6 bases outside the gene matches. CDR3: CASSAYRGGNSPLHF. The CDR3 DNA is TGTGCCAGCAGTGCCTACAGGGGCGGTAATTCACCCCTCCACTTT.